A selection of T cell receptor beta chains follows, all from one sample in a study of cytotoxic CD8 clonotypes in ibrutinib-treated CLL. The method was immunoSEQ multiplex PCR; TCRdb's version includes in-frame clones alone and lacks a portion of them. The top ten clones hold roughly 6% of a sample with a few hundred thousand clones, around 66% of them seen once. This material consisted of PBMCs, taken after 36 months of ibrutinib treatment. These receptors were obtained from a human donor with chronic lymphocytic leukemia. Each CDR3 is given with its conserved first and last residue. D genes are given only for firm matches. Part of the rows lack a size; the others show once, few, many or a class for expanded clones.

v_gene	abundance	d_gene	j_gene	CDR3nt	CDR3aa
TRBV5-1	-	TRBD2	TRBJ2-1	TGCGCCAGCAGGCCAAGCGGGGCCTACAATGAGCAGTTCTTC	CASRPSGAYNEQFF
TRBV7-9	-	TRBD1	TRBJ1-1	TGTGCCAGCAGCCCCACAGGGGGTACGAACACTGAAGCTTTCTTT	CASSPTGGTNTEAFF
TRBV29-1	-	-	TRBJ2-5	TGCAGCGCCTGGGGACTCCTCTCGGGAGAGACCCAGTACTTC	CSAWGLLSGETQYF
TRBV9	-	TRBD1	TRBJ1-5	TGTGCCAGCAGCCCCACTCGACAGGGCGGTCAGCCCCAGCATTTT	CASSPTRQGGQPQHF
TRBV7-8	few	-	TRBJ1-1	TGTGCCAGCAGCTTAGGTTTCGGGCTCGTGATAACTGAAGCTTTCTTT	CASSLGFGLVITEAFF
TRBV25-1	-	-	TRBJ1-2	TGTGCCAGCAGTCTCGCGGGGGAGGGCTATGGCTACACCTTC	CASSLAGEGYGYTF
TRBV5-6	-	-	TRBJ2-7	TGTGCCAGCAGCCGTGAGTCGAGGACAGCCTACTACGAGCAGTACTTC	CASSRESRTAYYEQYF
TRBV7-9	-	-	TRBJ2-2	TGTGCCAGCAGCTTAGGGATGAGGGCCGGGGAGCTGTTTTTT	CASSLGMRAGELFF
TRBV10-2	-	-	TRBJ1-2	TGCGCCAGCAGCCTCGGCGAGCCCCGCGACTACACCTTC	CASSLGEPRDYTF
TRBV9	-	-	TRBJ2-3	TGTGCCAGCAGCGCCGGGGGCGGCGGCACAGATACGCAGTATTTT	CASSAGGGGTDTQYF
TRBV2	-	TRBD1	TRBJ2-7	TGTGCCAGCAGCGAACAGGGGACCGCCCGGAGCGAGCAGTACTTC	CASSEQGTARSEQYF
TRBV19	-	-	TRBJ1-5	TGTGCCAGTAGTATAAGAGTCGATAGCAATCAGCCCCAGCATTTT	CASSIRVDSNQPQHF
TRBV28	-	TRBD1	TRBJ2-4	TGTGCCAGCAAGGGGGCGACAGGATGGGGCAAAAACATTCAGTACTTC	CASKGATGWGKNIQYF
TRBV11-2	-	TRBD1	TRBJ2-2	TGTGCCAGCAGCCGGCCGACAGGGACAGGGACCGGGGAGCTGTTTTTT	CASSRPTGTGTGELFF
TRBV28	-	TRBD2	TRBJ2-3	TGTGCCAGCAAGAACCGCGGTCTAGCGGACCGCACAGATACGCAGTATTTT	CASKNRGLADRTDTQYF
TRBV9	-	TRBD2	TRBJ2-1	TGTGCCAGCAGCGGTAGCGGGAGCATTTGGTCCTACAATGAGCAGTTCTTC	CASSGSGSIWSYNEQFF
TRBV4-3	-	TRBD1	TRBJ2-3	TGCGCCAGCAGCCAAGGGCAGGGGGCGGTAGATACGCAGTATTTT	CASSQGQGAVDTQYF
TRBV5-8	once	TRBD1	TRBJ2-5	TGTGCCAGCAGCTCATCACCGGGACAGAGAAAAGAGACCCAGTACTTC	CASSSSPGQRKETQYF
TRBV5-4	-	-	TRBJ1-2	TGTGCCAGCAGCTTGGCACAGCTTAGAGGCTACACCTTC	CASSLAQLRGYTF
TRBV11-2	-	-	TRBJ2-3	TGTGCCAGCAGCTTAGCCCCTAGTAGGGATACGCAGTATTTT	CASSLAPSRDTQYF
TRBV4-1	-	-	TRBJ2-5	TGCGCCAGCAGCCAAGAAGTTTTCGAGACCCAGTACTTC	CASSQEVFETQYF
TRBV5-4	-	-	TRBJ2-5	TGTGCCAGCAGCTTGGATTCTTGGGCGGAAGGAGAGACCCAGTACTTC	CASSLDSWAEGETQYF
TRBV7-6	few	TRBD1	TRBJ1-5	TGTGCCAGCAGCCGAACCGACAGGGGCAATCAGCCCCAGCATTTT	CASSRTDRGNQPQHF
TRBV5-1	-	-	TRBJ1-2	TGCGCCAGCAGCTTGGGAGGGGCCGGCGGCTACACCTTC	CASSLGGAGGYTF
TRBV4-1	-	-	TRBJ2-3	TGCGCCAGCAGCCAAGTGCCCCAGGTCGAGGATACGCAGTATTTT	CASSQVPQVEDTQYF
TRBV2	-	TRBD1	TRBJ1-3	TGTGCCAGCAGTGTGGGACAGGGGGCAGGTGGAAACACCATATATTTT	CASSVGQGAGGNTIYF
TRBV10-3	-	-	TRBJ1-2	TGTGCCATCAGTGAGTCTCAGGGAGCTTTAAGCTACACCTTC	CAISESQGALSYTF
TRBV5-1	-	TRBD1	TRBJ1-2	TGCGCCAGCAGCTCCCGGACAGGGGTGGGCGGTGGCTACACCTTC	CASSSRTGVGGGYTF
TRBV6-5	-	-	TRBJ1-1	TGTGCCAGCAGTTATCCCCCTGAAGCTTTCTTT	CASSYPPEAFF
TRBV29-1	few	-	TRBJ1-2	TGCAGCGTTGTACTGGGGGGCTACACCTTC	CSVVLGGYTF
TRBV19	-	-	TRBJ2-3	TGTGCCAGTAGTATAGGTGCCCTTACAGATACGCAGTATTTT	CASSIGALTDTQYF
TRBV19	-	TRBD1	TRBJ2-7	TGTGCCAGTAGCACCGGGACAGGAACCTACGAGCAGTACTTC	CASSTGTGTYEQYF
TRBV7-8	few	-	TRBJ2-7	TGTGCCAGCGGCGGACAGCCTCCCGCCTACGAGCAGTACTTC	CASGGQPPAYEQYF
TRBV18	few	TRBD1	TRBJ2-7	TGTGCCAGCTCACCACCTCCGGGACAGACTATGCCCTACGAGCAGTACTTC	CASSPPPGQTMPYEQYF
TRBV10-1	few	-	TRBJ2-1	TGCGCCAGCAGTGAGTCACAAGGGGGGGATGAGCAGTTCTTC	CASSESQGGDEQFF
TRBV7-2	-	TRBD2	TRBJ2-7	TGTGCCAGCAGCCAACCCACTAGCGGGAGGGCCTCGCTCTACGAGCAGTACTTC	CASSQPTSGRASLYEQYF
TRBV29-1	-	-	TRBJ2-5	TGCAGCGTTGTGGAGAGGGGGGGAGAGACCCAGTACTTC	CSVVERGGETQYF
TRBV6-5	-	-	TRBJ2-1	TGTGCCAGCAGCTACAACCGCCGACTTGCTGAGCAGTTCTTC	CASSYNRRLAEQFF
TRBV29-1	few	-	TRBJ1-1	TGCAGCGTTCGAAGGGGAACTGAAGCTTTCTTT	CSVRRGTEAFF
TRBV6-6	-	-	TRBJ1-2	TGTGCCAGCAGTTTGGGGGGCCGGGCTCTCTATGGCTACACCTTC	CASSLGGRALYGYTF
TRBV5-1	-	-	TRBJ1-2	TGCGCCAGCAGCTTGTCAGGGGCCCTAATGGGGGGCTACACCTTC	CASSLSGALMGGYTF
TRBV7-9	-	-	TRBJ1-4	TGTGCCAGCAGCTTAATGCCCACGGCTAATGAAAAACTGTTTTTT	CASSLMPTANEKLFF
TRBV18	-	-	TRBJ2-1	TGTGCCAGCTCTTTACAGTCGGGGGAGCAGTTCTTC	CASSLQSGEQFF
TRBV27	once	TRBD2	TRBJ2-5	TGTGCCAGCAGTCCGGGACTAGCGGAGATCATAGGGGAGACCCAGTACTTC	CASSPGLAEIIGETQYF
TRBV5-6	-	-	TRBJ2-7	TGTGCCAGCAGCTTTCGTGTCGGCGGACCGGAGGAGCAGTACTTC	CASSFRVGGPEEQYF
TRBV18	-	-	TRBJ2-7	TGTGCCAGCTCACTCCGTTACGGGACAAGAGCCTACGAGCAGTACTTC	CASSLRYGTRAYEQYF
TRBV9	-	TRBD2	TRBJ2-7	TGTGCCAGCAGCGTAGCTCAGCGGGAGGGCTCCGAGCAGTACTTC	CASSVAQREGSEQYF
TRBV6-5	few	TRBD1	TRBJ2-7	TGTGCCAGCAGGGCCCCGGACAGGGGGAACTACGAGCAGTACTTC	CASRAPDRGNYEQYF
TRBV27	many	-	TRBJ1-2	TGTGCCAGCAGTTTATCGGCAGGGTCGGATGGCTACACCTTC	CASSLSAGSDGYTF
TRBV27	-	-	TRBJ2-3	TGTGCCAGCAGTTTATCTGTCGCAGATACGCAGTATTTT	CASSLSVADTQYF
TRBV7-9	-	-	TRBJ2-6	TGTGCCAGCGGCGCGGGATCTGGGGCCAACGTCCTGACTTTC	CASGAGSGANVLTF
TRBV6-5	few	-	TRBJ2-6	TGTGCCAGCGCCTACAGGGAGGCTGGGGCCAACGTCCTGACTTTC	CASAYREAGANVLTF
TRBV5-1	-	-	TRBJ2-1	TGCGCCAGCAGCTTGGCTTTCGGGGGCTCCTCCTACAATGAGCAGTTCTTC	CASSLAFGGSSYNEQFF